The rows below give T cell receptor beta chains drawn from one sample of a study of blood T cell repertoires in COVID-19. Sequencing was performed with immunoSEQ multiplex PCR; in TCRdb, only in-frame clones are kept and a portion is missing. The sample comprises around 100,000 clones, about 87% of which are singletons, and about 4.5% rests with the top ten. The specimen sequenced was peripheral blood. These receptors came from a woman in her fifties or sixties with acute or convalescent COVID-19. CDR3s include the opening cysteine and the closing phenylalanine or tryptophan. A D gene is named only where the DNA matches it firmly. Part of the rows lack a size; the others show once, few, many or a class for expanded clones.

clone_size: .
d_call: .
j_call: TRBJ2-7
v_call: TRBV15
cdr3_nt: TGTGCCACCAGCAGAGGTGGCGGGAATACGTACGAGCAGTACTTC
cdr3_aa: CATSRGGGNTYEQYF

clone_size: .
d_call: TRBD1
j_call: TRBJ2-3
v_call: TRBV2
cdr3_nt: TGTGCCAGCACTAGGGGACAGGGTGGTCGAAGTACGCAGTATTTT
cdr3_aa: CASTRGQGGRSTQYF

clone_size: .
d_call: TRBD1
j_call: TRBJ1-3
v_call: TRBV9
cdr3_nt: TGTGCCAGCAGCCCGGACCTTCAGGGGGCTAAAGGAAACACCATATATTTT
cdr3_aa: CASSPDLQGAKGNTIYF

clone_size: .
d_call: .
j_call: TRBJ2-1
v_call: TRBV27
cdr3_nt: TGTGCCAGCAGTCCCTCTCTAGCAAATGAGCAGTTCTTC
cdr3_aa: CASSPSLANEQFF

clone_size: .
d_call: TRBD1
j_call: TRBJ1-6
v_call: TRBV28
cdr3_nt: TGTGCCAGCAGTACCGGGACAGCCTCCCCCCCCCTCCACTTT
cdr3_aa: CASSTGTASPPLHF

clone_size: once
d_call: .
j_call: TRBJ2-5
v_call: TRBV7-9
cdr3_nt: TGTGCCAGCAGCTTAGGAATTTCAGGGTCAGGAGAGACCCAGTACTTC
cdr3_aa: CASSLGISGSGETQYF

clone_size: .
d_call: .
j_call: TRBJ1-1
v_call: TRBV2
cdr3_nt: TGTGCCAGCAAATTCGGGACACCCACTGAAGCTTTCTTT
cdr3_aa: CASKFGTPTEAFF

clone_size: once
d_call: TRBD1
j_call: TRBJ1-5
v_call: TRBV7-2
cdr3_nt: TGTGCCAGCAGCCTTGGGACAGGGGAACAGCCCCAGCATTTT
cdr3_aa: CASSLGTGEQPQHF

clone_size: .
d_call: TRBD2
j_call: TRBJ2-2
v_call: TRBV7-2
cdr3_nt: TGTGCCAGCAGCTTTCCGACTAGCCATAACACCGGGGAGCTGTTTTTT
cdr3_aa: CASSFPTSHNTGELFF

clone_size: .
d_call: TRBD2
j_call: TRBJ2-7
v_call: TRBV4-1
cdr3_nt: TGCGCCAGCAGTCGGACTAGCGGGGGGCAATACGAGCAGTACTTC
cdr3_aa: CASSRTSGGQYEQYF

clone_size: .
d_call: TRBD1
j_call: TRBJ1-1
v_call: TRBV29-1
cdr3_nt: TGCAGCGTCTGGGGACAGGGGAACACTGAAGCTTTCTTT
cdr3_aa: CSVWGQGNTEAFF

clone_size: once
d_call: TRBD1
j_call: TRBJ1-2
v_call: TRBV6-5
cdr3_nt: TGTGCCAGCAGTCAGACACAGGGGGCAAGGGGCTACACCTTC
cdr3_aa: CASSQTQGARGYTF

clone_size: .
d_call: TRBD1
j_call: TRBJ2-1
v_call: TRBV4-3
cdr3_nt: TGCGCCAGCAGCCCTCAAGGGACAGGGGGGCACGATGAGCAGTTCTTC
cdr3_aa: CASSPQGTGGHDEQFF

clone_size: .
d_call: TRBD2
j_call: TRBJ2-4
v_call: TRBV2
cdr3_nt: TGTGCCAGCAGCGCTAGCGGGGCCCAGGGGGCCAAAAACATTCAGTACTTC
cdr3_aa: CASSASGAQGAKNIQYF

clone_size: .
d_call: .
j_call: TRBJ1-5
v_call: TRBV9
cdr3_nt: TGTGCCAGCAGCGTAGTTGGGGGGAATCAGCCCCAGCATTTT
cdr3_aa: CASSVVGGNQPQHF

clone_size: .
d_call: TRBD1
j_call: TRBJ2-2
v_call: TRBV24-1
cdr3_nt: TGTGCCACCAGTCGACAGGGGGGCACCGGGGAGCTGTTTTTT
cdr3_aa: CATSRQGGTGELFF